Listed here is a single TCR beta chain. Its specificity is unknown. Germline loops: CDR1 LNHDA, CDR2 SQIVND (reference sequence). The CDR3 has 15 residues. V lost 7 bases and J 1 base, leaving 14 bases between the germline ends. Measured with immunoSEQ multiplex PCR; TCRdb has only the in-frame clones, and not every one. The sample lists about 59,000 clones; about 89% were seen once. The data are from a study of T cells in localized non-small cell lung cancer. Study-wide points: Adjacent lung was found to contain a median approximately 60 of the top 100 tumor clones.

The V and J genes are TRBV19 and TRBJ2-1; possibly TRBD2 for D (6 bases). The TCR comes from a man aged 35 to 69 with stage I lung adenocarcinoma. Sequenced here: peripheral blood, sampled before any cancer treatment. The DNA for the CDR3 is TGTGCCAGTACCACCACGGGACTGTCCTACAATGAGCAGTTCTTC. Translating gives CASTTTGLSYNEQFF.